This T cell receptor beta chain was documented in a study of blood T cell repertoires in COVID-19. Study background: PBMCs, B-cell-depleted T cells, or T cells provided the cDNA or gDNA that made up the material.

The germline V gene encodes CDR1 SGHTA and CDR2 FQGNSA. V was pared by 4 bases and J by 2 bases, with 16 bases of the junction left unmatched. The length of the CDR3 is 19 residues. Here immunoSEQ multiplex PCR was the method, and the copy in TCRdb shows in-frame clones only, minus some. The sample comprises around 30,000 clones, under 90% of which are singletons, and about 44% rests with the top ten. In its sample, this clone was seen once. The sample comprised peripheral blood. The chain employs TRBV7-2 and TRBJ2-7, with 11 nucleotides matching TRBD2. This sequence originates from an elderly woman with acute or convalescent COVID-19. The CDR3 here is CASSSLSPSGRIGAYEQYF. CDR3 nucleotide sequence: TGTGCCAGCAGCTCCCTCAGTCCTAGCGGGAGGATCGGGGCCTACGAGCAGTACTTC.